Below, 25 T cell receptor beta chains from the same sample are listed, as sequenced in a study of regulatory T cells in long-lasting Graves disease. Building of the TCR beta libraries involved iRepertoire HTBI primers and Arm-PCR of CDR3 regions. TCRdb redid the calling of the multiplex PCR reads with MiXCR, one entry per CDR3 protein. This table has a few hundred thousand distinct CDR3 sequences, approximately 23% appearing once. This sample's time point: persistent/refractory GD, antithyroid drugs over 5 years with positive TRAb. RNA from PBMCs was the source of the TCR library. This sample comprised peripheral blood mononuclear cells (PBMCs), obtained when the disease was refractory, from a patient treated with antithyroid drugs. Receptors were obtained from a female donor with Graves disease.

The table lists this clonotype with a few counts. This chain uses TRBV7-2 with TRBJ2-7, with 8 bases identical to TRBD2. Per germline, CDR1 SGHTA and CDR2 FQGNSA. The CDR3 has 15 amino acids. V gave up 5 bases and J gave up 1 base; unmatched junction bases: 7. CDR3: CASSQAERGSYEQYF. CDR3 nucleotides: TGTGCCAGCAGCCAAGCCGAGCGGGGGTCCTACGAGCAGTACTTC.

This clonotype has ten or more counts. V and J are TRBV19 and TRBJ1-2; D is undetermined. The CDR3 runs 15 residues. Germline CDR1 and CDR2: LNHDA and SQIVND (reference sequence). With 4 bases removed from V and 2 bases from J, the gap between germline ends came to 14 bases. The CDR3 DNA reads as TGTGCCAGTAGTACATCACTGGGTGTGAACTATGGCTACACCTTC. Protein product: CASSTSLGVNYGYTF.

This sequence joins TRBV4-1 and TRBJ1-6, with D possibly TRBD1 on 6 matching bases. The V gene's germline CDR1 is MGHRA and CDR2 YSYEKL. V was clipped by 0 bases and J by 4 bases, with 7 bases between them. The CDR3 is 15 amino acids. The CDR3: CASSQETGYNSPLHF. DNA of the CDR3: TGCGCCAGCAGCCAAGAGACAGGATATAATTCACCCCTCCACTTT.

This clonotype was seen a handful of times. This sequence joins TRBV19 and TRBJ2-7; D perhaps matches TRBD1 (6 bases). This CDR3 is built from 15 residues. V lost 3 bases, J lost 9 bases, and 21 bases lay in between. CDR1 and CDR2 (germline): LNHDA, SQIVND (reference sequence). As DNA, the CDR3 is TGTGCCAGTAGTATCCTATTACAGGGTGCTAGTGGGCAGTACTTC. This translates into CASSILLQGASGQYF. Complete variable domain (other parts from reference TRBV19 and TRBJ2-7): DGGITQSPKYLFRKEGQNVTLSCEQNLNHDAMYWYRQDPGQGLRLIYYSQIVNDFQKGDIAEGYSVSREKKESFPLTVTSAQKNPTAFYLCASSILLQGASGQYFGPGTRLTVT.

Many counts were recorded for this clonotype. This chain joins TRBV29-1 and TRBJ1-1, with 8 bases matching TRBD1. The junction had 6 bases not matched to a gene; V was cut back by 2 bases and J by 7 bases. In germline, CDR1 is SQVTM, CDR2 ANQGSEA. The CDR3 consists of 13 residues. CDR3 region: CSVERQGHGEAFF. For the CDR3, the DNA is TGCAGCGTTGAAAGACAGGGGCATGGTGAAGCTTTCTTT.

This clonotype was detected only once. The gene calls are TRBV28 and TRBJ2-3, with TRBD1 as a possible D gene (5 bases). Germline assignment: CDR1 MDHEN and CDR2 SYDVKM. With 2 bases removed from V and 2 bases from J, the gap between germline ends came to 14 bases. This CDR3 contains 16 residues. In DNA form, the CDR3 reads TGTGCCAGCAGTTTACGAGCCCAAGGACACACAGATACGCAGTATTTT. Translated: CASSLRAQGHTDTQYF.

Points on this clonotype: Being one base from a much bigger clone, this may be a read error. The V call is TRBV7-9, the J call TRBJ2-7, with D maybe TRBD2 (6 bases). CDR3 length: 14 residues. Trimming cost V 1 base and J 0 bases, with 7 bases left between them. CDR1 and CDR2 from the germline V gene are SEHNR and FQNEAQ (reference sequence). Here the CDR3 reads CASSLGGISYEQYF. The CDR3 nucleotides are TGTGCCAGCAGCTTAGGCGGGATCTCCTACGAGCAGTACTTC.

There are many counts of this clonotype. The junction shows a germline mismatch at one end, possibly a read error. The chain links TRBV28 to TRBJ1-2; the D gene is possibly TRBD1 (6 bases). Germline CDR1 is MDHEN and CDR2 is SYDVKM. CDR3 length equals 15 residues. As DNA, the CDR3 is TGTGCCAGCAGTTTCGGCCGGGGGCTCAACTATGACTACACCTTC. Amino acids: CASSFGRGLNYDYTF.

The chain is built from TRBV20-1 and TRBJ1-1, with 10 nucleotides matching TRBD1. The CDR3 spans 13 residues. V trimming: 3 bases; J trimming: 4 bases; junction bases outside the gene matches: 2. Per germline, CDR1 DFQATT and CDR2 SNEGSKA (reference sequence). The CDR3 DNA follows: TGCAGTGCTAGCCGGGACAGGGGCACTGAAGCTTTCTTT. This sequence encodes CSASRDRGTEAFF.

This clonotype was found a few times. The chain links TRBV6-1 to TRBJ2-3, with TRBD2 identical over 13 bases. Germline lookup yields CDR1 MNHNS and CDR2 SASEGT. V shed 8 bases and J 1 base; nucleotides not matched to a gene: 6. CDR3 length: 16 residues. This chain's CDR3 is CASRDGTSGGTDTQYF. The DNA of the CDR3 is TGTGCCAGCCGCGACGGGACTAGCGGGGGCACAGATACGCAGTATTTT.

This clonotype was seen a handful of times. V is TRBV7-9 and J is TRBJ1-5, with 8 bases lining up with TRBD1. The CDR3 is 14 amino acids. The germline V gene has CDR1 SEHNR and CDR2 FQNEAQ (reference sequence). V lost 5 bases to trimming and J lost 4 bases; unmatched junction nucleotides: 4. The CDR3 loop reads CASSHGDRNQPQHF. CDR3 nucleotide sequence: TGTGCCAGCAGCCACGGGGACAGGAATCAGCCCCAGCATTTT.

The CDR3 loop reads CASSFDPGGDTGELFF. CDR3 nucleotides: TGTGCCAGCAGCTTCGACCCGGGGGGGGACACCGGGGAGCTGTTTTTT. The rearrangement joins TRBV7-3 to TRBJ2-2, with 8 bases aligning to TRBD2. This CDR3 region has 16 residues. Trimming took 3 bases from V and 3 from J; bases not matched to a gene: 6. The germline gives CDR1 SGHTA, CDR2 FQGTGA.

The chain links TRBV19 to TRBJ1-2; TRBD1 agrees at 9 bases. Unmatched junction bases numbered 9, after V lost 4 bases and J lost 6 bases. The germline gives CDR1 LNHDA, CDR2 SQIVND (reference sequence). CDR3 length equals 15 residues. CDR3 in amino acids: CASSTIQGAKDGYTF. The DNA for the CDR3 is TGTGCCAGTAGTACCATACAGGGGGCGAAAGATGGCTACACCTTC.

The genes are TRBV5-1 and TRBJ1-1; TRBD1 might be the D (5 bases). Looked up from germline, CDR1 is SGHRS and CDR2 is YFSETQ. The CDR3 is 15 amino acids. With 5 bases removed from V and 0 bases from J, the gap between germline ends came to 14 bases. This CDR3 reads CASRQRQHMNTEAFF. CDR3 bases: TGCGCCAGCAGACAGAGACAGCACATGAACACTGAAGCTTTCTTT.

There are many counts of this clonotype. The chain has TRBV2 and TRBJ1-1; no reliable D call. Germline assignment: CDR1 SNHLY and CDR2 FYNNEI. The CDR3 loop spans 13 amino acids. The V end was cut by 4 bases, the J end by 3 bases, with 9 bases between. CDR3 coding DNA: TGTGCCAGCAGTGGCGGGGATTACACTGAAGCTTTCTTT. Amino acid sequence: CASSGGDYTEAFF. The full variable domain, in which reference TRBV2 and TRBJ1-1 provide the parts outside the CDR3, is EPEVTQTPSHQVTQMGQEVILRCVPISNHLYFYWYRQILGQKVEFLVSFYNNEISEKSEIFDDQFSVERPDGSNFTLKIRSTKLEDSAMYFCASSGGDYTEAFFGQGTRLTVV.

V gene TRBV12-5 combines with J gene TRBJ1-5; D is uncertain. Germline V lookup: CDR1 LGHNT, CDR2 FRNRAP. V gave up 8 bases and J gave up 6 bases, with 20 bases separating them. The CDR3 contains 15 residues. CDR3 region: CASTPSFGGPQPQHF. The CDR3 DNA reads TGTGCTAGTACCCCTTCCTTCGGAGGCCCTCAGCCCCAGCATTTT.

This clonotype was counted only a few times. The chain links TRBV30 to TRBJ2-2; a weak D match, TRBD2 (7 bases). Germline CDR1 GTSNPN, CDR2 SVGIG (reference sequence). Trimming removed 3 bases at V and 0 bases at J, with 14 bases between. CDR3 length: 16 amino acids. Written as DNA, the CDR3 is TGTGCCTGGAGCCCTTGGCGGGGGCCGAACACCGGGGAGCTGTTTTTT. This translates into CAWSPWRGPNTGELFF.

This clonotype was counted many times. In DNA form, the CDR3 reads TGTGCCAGCAGTTTATACGACAGAAACTATGGCTACACCTTC. Its translation: CASSLYDRNYGYTF. The chain employs TRBV28 and TRBJ1-2; maybe TRBD1 (5 bases). The V gene's germline CDR1 is MDHEN and CDR2 SYDVKM. The length of the CDR3 is 14 residues. Deletions cut 1 base from V and 2 bases from J, with 8 bases between.

V is TRBV5-1 and J is TRBJ1-1; TRBD1 matches 7 bases. Germline V lookup: CDR1 SGHRS, CDR2 YFSETQ. This CDR3 spans 15 amino acids. J gave up 5 bases and V 2 bases, and 9 bases lay outside the gene matches. The CDR3 nucleotides are TGCGCCAGCAGCTTAATCGGGCAGGGGGAAACTGAAGCTTTCTTT. It encodes CASSLIGQGETEAFF.

This clonotype has only a few counts. The chain is built from TRBV11-2 and TRBJ2-7, with D possibly TRBD2 on 5 matching bases. Trimming pared 5 bases from V and 4 bases from J, leaving 15 bases between. Looked up from germline, CDR1 is SGHAT and CDR2 is FQNNGV. This CDR3 contains 14 residues. DNA of the CDR3: TGTGCCAGCAGCCCCGAGCTAGCAGGTTACGAGCAGTACTTC. This encodes CASSPELAGYEQYF.

This clonotype was detected many times. The CDR3 sequence: CASSLAEVNTEAFF. For the CDR3, the DNA is TGTGCCAGCAGTCTGGCAGAAGTGAACACTGAAGCTTTCTTT. The genes are TRBV2 and TRBJ1-1; no definite D call. This CDR3 comprises 14 residues. Trimming cost V 5 bases and J 0 bases, with 10 bases left between them. CDR1 is SNHLY and CDR2 is FYNNEI in the germline V gene. Supplemented by reference TRBV2 and TRBJ1-1, the full variable domain reads EPEVTQTPSHQVTQMGQEVILRCVPISNHLYFYWYRQILGQKVEFLVSFYNNEISEKSEIFDDQFSVERPDGSNFTLKIRSTKLEDSAMYFCASSLAEVNTEAFFGQGTRLTVV.

In its sample, this clonotype was seen many times. The V call is TRBV7-2, the J call TRBJ1-2; 7 bases match TRBD1. This CDR3 spans 12 amino acids. Germline V gene lookup returns CDR1 SGHTA and CDR2 FQGNSA. The J segment lost 8 bases and the V segment lost 6 bases, leaving 6 bases of the junction unmatched. In nucleotides, the CDR3 is TGTGCCAGCAGTATACAGGGGCTGGGCTACACCTTC. It specifies CASSIQGLGYTF.

As to this clonotype: This is likely a read error, given that the CDR3 carries no conserved phenylalanine or tryptophan at its end. This chain connects TRBV9 to TRBJ2-7, with 9 bases identical to TRBD2. The CDR3 sequence is 15 residues long. Unmatched junction bases numbered 10, after V lost 4 bases and J lost 5 bases. The germline V gene has CDR1 SGDLS and CDR2 YYNGEE. For the CDR3, the DNA is TGTGCCAGCAGCCCGAGACTAGCGGAACACCACGAGCAGTACTCC. Protein: CASSPRLAEHHEQYS.

This clonotype was detected a few times. The junction departs from the called germline gene at one end, perhaps through a read error. In DNA, the CDR3 is TGTGCCAGCACCCGAAACCCGCCCGGGACAGCTAAGTATGGCTACACCTTC. As protein: CASTRNPPGTAKYGYTF. This chain connects TRBV27 to TRBJ1-2; 7 bases match TRBD1. The germline V gene has CDR1 MNHEY and CDR2 SMNVEV (reference sequence). The length of the CDR3 is 17 residues.

This clonotype has only a few counts. Here the CDR3 DNA reads TGTGCCAGCAGCTTTGGGAGGCAGCTCACCGGGGAGCTGTTTTTT. Protein sequence: CASSFGRQLTGELFF. This chain connects TRBV7-8 to TRBJ2-2; TRBD2 is a possible D gene (6 bases). This CDR3 comprises 15 residues. The germline CDR1 and CDR2 sequences are SGHVS and FQNEAQ. The germline V and J ends were trimmed by 3 bases and 4 bases, with 12 bases remaining between them.